Sequencing of this TCR beta chain was carried out in a study of immune aging and cytomegalovirus after organ transplant (dated by TCRdb to the early 2020s). Regarding the complete study: Every transplant recipient was given three-drug immunosuppression consisting of prednisone, tacrolimus, and mycophenolate. The investigation overall reported the following: CD57 was not measured in the sequencing data, so a conservative gene-based aging definition was used instead. A larger share of large clones was made up of TEMRA cells, and in the seven largest clones (around 1,900 cells) aged and TEMRA cells were gained while TCM cells were lost. Aged-phenotype cells increased post-transplant regardless of clone size, earlier in large clones (days 200-264) than small clones, following viremia.

The CDR1 and CDR2 encoded by the germline V gene are KGHSH and LQKENI. Including cysteine and phenylalanine, the CDR3 has 14 amino acids. Only the CDR3 part of the read is kept: 42 bases, read in frame from the first base. This clonotype was observed many times. Its antigen specificity is not known. This clone may be a read error of a much larger clone one base away. Per the publication, the time point label means: five sample-tagged time points from pre-transplant (day -1) to day 368 post-transplant, pooled. Thawed PBMC were stimulated for roughly twelve hours with a CMV IE-1 overlapping peptide library without transport inhibitors. Thawed cells were rested overnight and then stimulated in R10 medium with CD28/CD49d costimulation. The IE-1 peptide library consisted of 15-amino-acid peptides overlapping by 11 amino acids. Each time point was barcoded with BD Single-Cell Multiplexing Kit Sample Tags, pooled, and stained with oligo-conjugated anti-CD45RA plus sorting antibodies. A BD FACSAria III was used to sort CMV-responsive CD8+CD137+ and CD4+CD154+ T cells at 4-way purity. Blood was drawn into EDTA vacutainers and was processed by Ficoll gradient within 1-24 hours.

Receptor libraries were prepared by single-cell sequencing. The reads were generated on an Illumina NovaSeq 6000. For cell capture and library preparation, the team used the BD Rhapsody Targeted mRNA and AbSeq Reagent Kit in a microwell format. Libraries covered TCR, sample tags, AbSeq, and targeted mRNA from the Human T-Cell Expression Panel plus custom TOX and TOX2 primers. An Illumina NovaSeq was used to sequence the libraries. Per the authors' processing: The analysis covered around 10,000 cells in total, of which 7,000 to 8,500 were CD8 T cells and 4494 were CD8 T cells with an identifiable TCR CDR3. The BD Rhapsody Targeted Analysis Pipeline, including V(D)J processing, was run on the Seven Bridges Genomics platform to process the raw data. Quality control, Sample Tag demultiplexing with Lex-BDSMK, clone identification with VDJ Explorer, and Seurat clustering were all done in SeqGeq 1.6.0. A clone was considered non-expanded if it made up <1% of CD8 T cells, and considered a clonal expansion if it made up >2.5% of the sample. Through fastp at Q25 and MiXCR, TCRdb rebuilt clones from the public reads, retaining in-frame beta chains. Here each entry gathers all rows of one CDR3 protein and keeps the most common genes and DNA. The V and J calls follow TCRdb's processing rather than the paper's. The sample contains about 21,000 distinct CDR3 sequences, about a third of them found a single time. Around 25% of the sample rests with the top ten.

The TCR comes from a female donor who had a heart transplant and CMV viremia. The sample was CMV peptide-activated CD4+ and CD8+ T cells sorted from blood, taken at five time points, pooled. The intended sense of this specimen's cell subset or site label: sorted CD8+CD137+ and CD4+CD154+ T cells after 12 to 13 h CMV IE-1 peptide stimulation. This chain joins TRBV18 to TRBJ2-7; a weak D assignment points to TRBD1 (6 bases agree). Here the CDR3 is given as CASSPRGNSYERYF. The nucleotides read TGTGCCAGCTCACCTAGGGGGAATTCCTACGAGCGGTACTTC. When the CDR3 is completed using the reference TRBV18 and TRBJ2-7 genes on either side, the full variable domain is NAGVMQNPRHLVRRRGQEARLRCSPMKGHSHVYWYRQLPEEGLKFMVYLQKENIIDESGMPKERFSAEFPKEGPSILRIQQVVRGDSAAYFCASSPRGNSYERYFGPGTRLTVT.